Shown below are 19 T cell receptor beta chains from a single sample sequenced in a study of T-cell memory formation after mild COVID-19 (dated by TCRdb to about 2021). Library creation used 5' RACE. Instrument on record: Illumina NovaSeq 6000. TCRdb reworked the public reads: Q25 trimming with fastp, MiXCR clone assembly, productive beta chains retained. Here each entry gathers all rows of one CDR3 protein and keeps the most common genes and DNA. The table for this sample lists over 250,000 distinct CDR3 sequences; about 15% of them were counted only once. The top ten constitute around 23% of the sample. Sequenced sample: PBMCs or a T cell subset sorted from them (not recorded which). The receptors shown here come from a man between 18 and 35 years old who had mild COVID-19 (a few samples of this study predate the infection). The sample titles of this study are shuffled in the database, so cell type and time point are left out; the donor was told from shared clones.

This clonotype was counted only a few times. The chain combines TRBV4-1 with TRBJ1-5, with 8 positions matching TRBD1. The J segment lost 6 bases and the V segment lost 1 base, leaving 5 bases of the junction unmatched. Per the germline V gene, CDR1 is MGHRA and CDR2 is YSYEKL. This CDR3 is built from 15 residues. CDR3 bases: TGCGCCAGCAGCCAAGGCAGGGGGCCGATTCAGCCCCAGCATTTT. It codes for CASSQGRGPIQPQHF.

The chain couples TRBV28 to TRBJ1-2; D is perhaps TRBD1 (5 bases). The CDR3 extends over 14 amino acids. Germline V gene sequence: CDR1 MDHEN, CDR2 SYDVKM. Trimming took off 4 bases at V and 6 bases at J, with 15 bases between the two ends. CDR3 nucleotide sequence: TGTGCCAGCAGTTCAGAGGGGCCCCGCGATGGCTACACCTTC. Its protein is CASSSEGPRDGYTF.

This clonotype turned up a few times. The J gene is TRBJ2-1, the V gene TRBV27, with D tentatively TRBD1 (5 bases). The V end was cut by 0 bases, the J end by 1 base, with 16 bases between. This CDR3 is built from 18 residues. Germline assignment: CDR1 MNHEY and CDR2 SMNVEV (reference sequence). In DNA form, the CDR3 reads TGTGCCAGCAGTTTATCCCCGTTCCGGCAGGGATCCTACAATGAGCAGTTCTTC. Residues: CASSLSPFRQGSYNEQFF.

This clonotype appeared a few times. V usage is TRBV5-1 and J usage is TRBJ2-3; unclear D gene. The germline V gene encodes CDR1 SGHRS and CDR2 YFSETQ. V lost 4 bases and J lost 4, with 16 bases in between. CDR3 length equals 15 residues. For the CDR3, the DNA is TGCGCCAGCAGCCTGGAAACGGGCCGGTCAGATACGCAGTATTTT. It specifies CASSLETGRSDTQYF.

CDR3: CATSDLVHNYGYTF. The CDR3, as DNA: TGTGCCACCAGTGATTTGGTTCATAACTATGGCTACACCTTC. V usage is TRBV24-1 and J usage is TRBJ1-2; D gene uncertain. V was shortened by 0 bases and J by 1 base, with 5 bases between the two germline ends. The CDR3 totals 14 residues. The germline CDR1 and CDR2 sequences are KGHDR and SFDVKD.

The chain combines TRBV20-1 with TRBJ2-7; the match to TRBD1 covers 7 bases. CDR1 is DFQATT, CDR2 SNEGSKA, per germline (reference sequence). The ends lost 6 bases at V and 2 bases at J; junction bases unmatched: 4. The length of the CDR3 is 12 residues. CDR3 region: CSAYTGAYEQYF. CDR3 in DNA: TGCAGTGCCTATACAGGGGCCTACGAGCAGTACTTC.

The chain has TRBV5-1 and TRBJ2-3; TRBD2 matches at 7 bases. After removal of 2 bases from V and 2 bases from J, the junction contained 8 bases not matched to a gene. The CDR3 consists of 16 residues. The germline V gene has CDR1 SGHRS and CDR2 YFSETQ. CDR3 region: CASSLSTGGITDTQYF. CDR3 nucleotides: TGCGCCAGCAGCTTATCCACCGGGGGGATCACAGATACGCAGTATTTT.

V gene TRBV7-2 combines with J gene TRBJ2-7; tentative D call: TRBD1 (5 bases). V was cut by 5 bases and J by 4 bases, with 12 bases left in between. Germline assignment: CDR1 SGHTA and CDR2 FQGNSA. The CDR3 is 13 residues long. The CDR3 here is CASSTGPGYEQYV. Written as DNA, the CDR3 is TGTGCCAGCAGCACCGGGCCAGGGTACGAGCAGTACGTC.

This clonotype was seen only a few times. The chain joins TRBV5-1 to TRBJ1-5; maybe TRBD1 (6 bases). This CDR3 is 14 amino acids long. The V and J ends lost 0 bases and 7 bases respectively, with 11 bases between them. Germline assignment: CDR1 SGHRS and CDR2 YFSETQ. The CDR3 sequence is CASSLVGGQQPQHF. Written as DNA, the CDR3 is TGCGCCAGCAGCTTGGTGGGGGGCCAACAGCCCCAGCATTTT.

In this sample, this clonotype turned up a few times. The chain employs TRBV4-3 and TRBJ2-1; D unresolved. The CDR3 consists of 16 residues. Trimming removed 0 bases from V and 4 bases from J, with 13 bases in between. CDR1 is LGHNA and CDR2 is YSLEER in the germline V gene. CDR3 DNA sequence: TGCGCCAGCAGCCAAGACGACGGCCCTCTTTACAATGAGCAGTTCTTC. Residues: CASSQDDGPLYNEQFF.

This clonotype was picked up a small number of times. J is TRBJ2-7 and V is TRBV20-1, with D perhaps matching TRBD2 (6 bases). V was trimmed by 7 bases and J by 0 bases, leaving 10 bases between them. CDR3 length: 12 amino acids. Germline assignment: CDR1 DFQATT and CDR2 SNEGSKA (reference sequence). This chain's CDR3 is CSGRESSYEQYV. CDR3 nucleotide sequence: TGCAGTGGACGGGAGAGCTCCTACGAGCAGTACGTC.

This clonotype was found a few times. V is TRBV23-1 and J is TRBJ1-4; the D is unclear. TRBV23-1 is an ORF, and what it does is uncertain. This CDR3 is 11 amino acids long. V was trimmed by 8 bases and J by 13 bases, leaving 14 bases between them. This CDR3 reads CASPGGVRLFF. The CDR3 DNA follows: TGCGCCAGCCCGGGTGGGGTTAGACTGTTTTTT.

The chain combines TRBV27 with TRBJ2-1, with 8 bases matching TRBD2. V lost 4 bases, J lost 8 bases, and 10 bases stayed unmatched. Germline V gives CDR1 MNHEY, CDR2 SMNVEV (reference sequence). CDR3 length: 15 residues. CDR3: CASSSRPGGAHEQFF. In DNA, the CDR3 is TGTGCCAGCAGTTCCCGCCCCGGGGGGGCACATGAGCAGTTCTTC.

The chain is built from TRBV6-5 and TRBJ2-5; unclear D gene. CDR1 MNHEY and CDR2 SVGAGI come from the germline V gene. CDR3 length equals 12 residues. The V end lost 7 bases, the J end lost 4 bases, and 10 bases lay between the germline ends. The DNA for the CDR3 is TGTGCCAGCATTAGACACAGAGAGACCCAGTACTTC. As protein: CASIRHRETQYF.

This clonotype was seen a few times. The chain's CDR3 is CASSLGGGDEAFF. Here the CDR3 DNA reads TGTGCCAGCAGCTTAGGAGGGGGCGATGAAGCTTTCTTT. The chain links TRBV7-9 to TRBJ1-1, with 7 nucleotides matching TRBD1. The V segment lost 1 base and the J segment 7 bases; nucleotides outside the gene matches: 3. CDR3 size: 13 residues. Germline CDR1 is SEHNR and CDR2 is FQNEAQ (reference sequence).

The chain recombines TRBV28 with TRBJ1-1, with D uncertain. Germline V CDR1 and CDR2: MDHEN, SYDVKM. The germline V and J ends were trimmed by 2 bases and 6 bases, with 10 bases remaining between them. The CDR3 runs to 13 residues. Here the CDR3 DNA reads TGTGCCAGCAGTTTAGTCCGCAAACCTGAAGCTTTCTTT. Translated, it gives CASSLVRKPEAFF.

This clonotype has more than one count but fewer than ten. The CDR3 nucleotides are TGCAGTGCTCCCCGGGGGACAGGGACCGGGGAGCTGTTTTTT. Amino acids: CSAPRGTGTGELFF. This rearrangement joins TRBV20-1 to TRBJ2-2, with 9 nucleotides matching TRBD1. This CDR3 contains 14 residues. V lost 5 bases, J lost 5 bases, and 6 bases stayed unmatched. CDR1 is DFQATT and CDR2 is SNEGSKA in the germline V gene (reference sequence).

The J gene is TRBJ2-4, the V gene TRBV5-1; D may be TRBD2 (6 bases). With 4 bases removed from V and 2 bases from J, the gap between germline ends came to 13 bases. Germline values: CDR1 SGHRS, CDR2 YFSETQ. The CDR3 is 15 amino acids. CDR3 sequence (DNA): TGCGCCAGCAGCCACCTTCGGGGGACCAAAAACATTCAGTACTTC. It is translated as CASSHLRGTKNIQYF.

This chain joins TRBV5-5 and TRBJ1-4; TRBD1 matches at 9 bases. Germline V gene sequence: CDR1 SGHKS, CDR2 YYEKEE (reference sequence). Trimming at V came to 3 bases and at J to 8 bases, leaving 14 bases not matched to a gene. The length of the CDR3 is 17 residues. CDR3 sequence (DNA): TGTGCCAGCAGCTCGGGTGTTTCAGGACAGGGGCGCGAAAAACTGTTTTTT. It specifies CASSSGVSGQGREKLFF. Full variable domain (outside the CDR3, taken from reference TRBV5-5 and TRBJ1-4): DAGVTQSPTHLIKTRGQQVTLRCSPISGHKSVSWYQQVLGQGPQFIFQYYEKEERGRGNFPDRFSARQFPNYSSELNVNALLLGDSALYLCASSSGVSGQGREKLFFGSGTQLSVL.